These 17 T cell receptor beta chains were sequenced from one sample in a study of OX40 agonist ivuxolimab in advanced cancers. Here immunoSEQ multiplex PCR was the method, and the copy in TCRdb shows in-frame clones only, minus some. The repertoire holds 75,000 to 90,000 clones, with roughly nine tenths as singletons. This sample comprised CD4+ or CD8+ T cells sorted from blood, obtained in a trial of the OX40 agonist ivuxolimab. The origin of the receptors is an adult with an advanced solid tumor such as melanoma, head and neck, liver or kidney cancer.

This sequence joins TRBV2 and TRBJ1-2; 9 bases are shared with TRBD1. The V segment lost 6 bases and the J segment 3 bases; nucleotides outside the gene matches: 14. The germline gives CDR1 SNHLY, CDR2 FYNNEI. The CDR3 totals 17 residues. The CDR3 is CASRVDRGFIDYYGYTF. In DNA form, the CDR3 reads TGTGCCAGCAGGGTGGACAGGGGATTTATCGACTACTATGGCTACACCTTC.

This sequence joins TRBV28 and TRBJ2-1; D is unclear. The CDR3 is 11 residues long. V lost 0 bases to trimming and J lost 10 bases, with 4 bases between them. CDR1 MDHEN and CDR2 SYDVKM come from the germline V gene. The CDR3 nucleotides read TGTGCCAGCAGTTTATGGGGCGAGCAGTTCTTC. This sequence encodes CASSLWGEQFF.

V is TRBV5-1 and J is TRBJ2-3; maybe TRBD2 (6 bases). This CDR3 comprises 16 residues. The germline gives CDR1 SGHRS, CDR2 YFSETQ. The V end lost 3 bases, the J end lost 4 bases, and 18 bases lay between the germline ends. The CDR3 region has the DNA TGCGCCAGCAGCTCCGGATGGGGGGACGTTGCAGATACGCAGTATTTT. Translated: CASSSGWGDVADTQYF. The variable domain in full, completed from reference TRBV5-1 and TRBJ2-3, reads KAGVTQTPRYLIKTRGQQVTLSCSPISGHRSVSWYQQTPGQGLQFLFEYFSETQRNKGNFPGRFSGRQFSNSRSEMNVSTLELGDSALYLCASSSGWGDVADTQYFGPGTRLTVL.

V is TRBV6-5 and J is TRBJ1-4; 7 bases are shared with TRBD1. The V segment lost 6 bases and the J segment 5 bases; nucleotides outside the gene matches: 6. Germline CDR1 reads MNHEY; CDR2 reads SVGAGI. The CDR3 contains 14 residues. CDR3 sequence reads: CASSRQGLNEKLFF. CDR3 nucleotides: TGTGCCAGCAGCCGACAGGGATTGAATGAAAAACTGTTTTTT.

In this sample, this clone turned up once. V gene TRBV11-2 combines with J gene TRBJ1-5, with no clear D. V shed 5 bases and J shed 4 bases, with 9 bases lying between them. This CDR3 is built from 13 residues. Germline CDR1 and CDR2: SGHAT and FQNNGV. The CDR3 region is CASSPDRNQPQHF. DNA of the CDR3: TGTGCCAGCAGCCCTGACCGAAATCAGCCCCAGCATTTT.

This chain links TRBV7-9 with TRBJ1-2, with D maybe TRBD1 (6 bases). This CDR3 is built from 13 residues. Germline V CDR1 and CDR2: SEHNR, FQNEAQ (reference sequence). Trimming cost V 2 bases and J 2 bases, with 6 bases left between them. The CDR3, as DNA: TGTGCCAGCAGCTTAAGGGGGAACTATGGCTACACCTTC. It is translated as CASSLRGNYGYTF.

This chain uses TRBV7-9 with TRBJ1-2; TRBD1 agrees at 7 bases. The germline V gene has CDR1 SEHNR and CDR2 FQNEAQ (reference sequence). Losses at the gene ends were 5 bases for V and 2 bases for J; bases not matched to a gene: 2. The CDR3 contains 13 residues. CDR3 coding DNA: TGTGCCAGCAGCCAGGGGGTAAACTATGGCTACACCTTC. It codes for CASSQGVNYGYTF.

V usage is TRBV7-8 and J usage is TRBJ1-5; no clear D. Trimming took 0 bases from V and 1 from J, leaving 10 bases between them. This CDR3 spans 16 amino acids. In germline, CDR1 is SGHVS, CDR2 FQNEAQ. Here the CDR3 reads CASSLAYSWSNQPQHF. Here the CDR3 DNA reads TGTGCCAGCAGCTTAGCGTACAGTTGGAGCAATCAGCCCCAGCATTTT. The variable domain in full, completed from reference TRBV7-8 and TRBJ1-5, reads GAGVSQSPRYKVAKRGQDVALRCDPISGHVSLFWYQQALGQGPEFLTYFQNEAQLDKSGLPSDRFFAERPEGSVSTLKIQRTQQEDSAVYLCASSLAYSWSNQPQHFGDGTRLSIL.

The chain recombines TRBV10-2 with TRBJ1-5; D is undetermined. In germline, CDR1 is WSHSY, CDR2 SAAADI. The CDR3 covers 14 residues. Trimming removed 3 bases from V and 0 bases from J, with 6 bases in between. The CDR3: CASSDSYSNQPQHF. In DNA, the CDR3 is TGCGCCAGCAGTGACTCATATAGCAATCAGCCCCAGCATTTT.

This sequence joins TRBV7-8 and TRBJ2-5; tentatively, D is TRBD2 (5 bases). V dropped 1 base and J dropped 7 bases, with 10 bases sitting between them. This CDR3 comprises 13 residues. Germline V gene lookup returns CDR1 SGHVS and CDR2 FQNEAQ. CDR3 sequence (DNA): TGTGCCAGCAGCTTAGGCCAAGAGGGGACCCAGTACTTC. This encodes CASSLGQEGTQYF.

The V and J genes are TRBV14 and TRBJ2-1; 9 positions agree with TRBD1. The germline gives CDR1 SGHDN, CDR2 FVKESK. The CDR3 covers 17 residues. Losses at the gene ends were 5 bases for V and 4 bases for J; bases not matched to a gene: 12. The CDR3 DNA is TGTGCCAGCAGCGTGGGGACAGGGATTGATCCTTACAATGAGCAGTTCTTC. It yields the protein CASSVGTGIDPYNEQFF.

This clone has a single count. The chain joins TRBV5-1 to TRBJ2-1; no clear D gene. V was cut by 3 bases and J by 0 bases, with 7 bases left in between. The CDR3 consists of 14 residues. Looked up from germline, CDR1 is SGHRS and CDR2 is YFSETQ. CDR3 amino acids: CASSSDHSYNEQFF. In DNA form, the CDR3 reads TGCGCCAGCAGCTCGGATCACTCCTACAATGAGCAGTTCTTC.

This sequence joins TRBV19 and TRBJ2-7; D possibly corresponds to TRBD2 (6 bases). V was shortened by 6 bases and J by 0 bases, with 12 bases between the two germline ends. CDR3 size: 14 residues. From germline, CDR1 is LNHDA and CDR2 SQIVND (reference sequence). The CDR3 region has the DNA TGTGCCAGTAGGAAGGAGGGCGCCTCCTACGAGCAGTACTTC. Translating gives CASRKEGASYEQYF. Drawing the rest from reference TRBV19 and TRBJ2-7, the complete variable domain is DGGITQSPKYLFRKEGQNVTLSCEQNLNHDAMYWYRQDPGQGLRLIYYSQIVNDFQKGDIAEGYSVSREKKESFPLTVTSAQKNPTAFYLCASRKEGASYEQYFGPGTRLTVT.

The chain carries TRBV5-5 and TRBJ2-3; tentatively, D is TRBD1 (5 bases). Trimming cost V 4 bases and J 3 bases, with 15 bases left between them. The CDR3 extends over 15 amino acids. Germline CDR1 SGHKS, CDR2 YYEKEE (reference sequence). CDR3 loop: CASSPEGDLTDTQYF. Here the CDR3 DNA reads TGTGCCAGCAGCCCTGAAGGGGATTTGACAGATACGCAGTATTTT.

The V gene is TRBV19, the J gene TRBJ1-3; 9 bases fit TRBD1. The V segment lost 4 bases and the J segment 1 base; nucleotides outside the gene matches: 8. This CDR3 region has 17 residues. Germline V lookup: CDR1 LNHDA, CDR2 SQIVND (reference sequence). The CDR3: CASSTNTGGSSGNTIYF. DNA of the CDR3: TGTGCCAGTAGTACGAACACAGGGGGCTCTTCTGGAAACACCATATATTTT. The entire variable domain, with the rest obtained from reference TRBV19 and TRBJ1-3, is as follows: DGGITQSPKYLFRKEGQNVTLSCEQNLNHDAMYWYRQDPGQGLRLIYYSQIVNDFQKGDIAEGYSVSREKKESFPLTVTSAQKNPTAFYLCASSTNTGGSSGNTIYFGEGSWLTVV.

The J gene is TRBJ1-4, the V gene TRBV2, with TRBD1 identical over 9 bases. V lost 8 bases, J lost 8 bases, and 6 bases stayed unmatched. CDR3 size: 13 residues. Looked up from germline, CDR1 is SNHLY and CDR2 is FYNNEI. The DNA of the CDR3 is TGTGCCAGCCGTCCGGACAGGGGCGAAAAACTGTTTTTT. Protein sequence: CASRPDRGEKLFF.

This chain connects TRBV6-5 to TRBJ2-1; D could derive from TRBD1 or TRBD2 (5 bases each). Trimming removed 2 bases from V and 10 bases from J, with 9 bases in between. Looked up from germline, CDR1 is MNHEY and CDR2 is SVGAGI. The CDR3 totals 12 residues. The CDR3 DNA sequence: TGTGCCAGCAGTTACGGGGGTTACGAGCAGTTCTTC. Translated, it gives CASSYGGYEQFF.